The 30 T cell receptor beta chains presented below share a single source sample, sequenced in a study of technical replicates of blood from several donors (dated by TCRdb to the late 2010s). Receptor amplification or capture employed the immunoSEQ multiplex PCR assay. TCRdb carries this immuneACCESS record with in-frame sequences only. Its versions omit some clonotypes, under half of them owing to an unresolved V gene in the studies checked, with the rest unexplained. The sample has roughly 40,000 clones on record, 96% of them singletons. Approximately 0.37% of the sample comes from the top ten. The sequenced sample consisted of T cells isolated from PBMCs. Receptor source: a human donor in good health.

The chain is built from TRBV10-3 and TRBJ2-7; 8 bases are shared with TRBD1. Losses at the gene ends were 0 bases for V and 2 bases for J; bases not matched to a gene: 21. Germline CDR1 is ENHRY and CDR2 is SYGVKD. CDR3 length equals 21 residues. CDR3 region: CAISESGGHGTGFLATYEQYF. CDR3 sequence (DNA): TGTGCCATCAGTGAGTCGGGGGGCCACGGGACAGGCTTTTTAGCAACCTACGAGCAGTACTTC.

V gene TRBV14 combines with J gene TRBJ2-7, with D uncertain. Trimming cost V 1 base and J 1 base, with 8 bases left between them. CDR3 length: 14 amino acids. CDR1 and CDR2 (germline): SGHDN, FVKESK. In nucleotides, the CDR3 is TGTGCCAGCAGCCAAGGAGATTTGTCCTACGAGCAGTACTTC. Amino acid sequence: CASSQGDLSYEQYF.

V and J are TRBV7-2 and TRBJ1-2, with D perhaps TRBD1 (5 bases). Germline V CDR1 and CDR2: SGHTA, FQGNSA. CDR3 length: 16 amino acids. Trimming removed 4 bases at V and 0 bases at J, with 15 bases between. The CDR3 sequence is CASSSGLLLPNYGYTF. For the CDR3, the DNA is TGTGCCAGCAGCTCGGGACTCTTGTTACCTAACTATGGCTACACCTTC.

The J gene is TRBJ1-2, the V gene TRBV6-5; 7 positions agree with TRBD1. With 8 bases clipped from V and 4 bases from J, the junction kept 4 bases outside the gene matches. Germline CDR1 reads MNHEY; CDR2 reads SVGAGI. This CDR3 region has 12 residues. The CDR3 sequence is CASVGGAYGYTF. The CDR3 DNA sequence: TGTGCCAGCGTAGGGGGCGCCTATGGCTACACCTTC.

The chain carries TRBV18 and TRBJ1-1; the D gene is possibly TRBD1 (6 bases). The CDR3 sequence is 12 residues long. CDR1 KGHSH and CDR2 LQKENI come from the germline V gene. Trimming removed 2 bases from V and 11 bases from J, with 12 bases in between. The CDR3 DNA reads as TGTGCCAGCTCACCAAACTCAGGGGCGGCTTTCTTT. Its protein is CASSPNSGAAFF.

This chain uses TRBV7-9 with TRBJ2-5, with 7 bases that match TRBD1. This CDR3 has 15 residues. The germline V gene encodes CDR1 SEHNR and CDR2 FQNEAQ (reference sequence). Trimming cost V 8 bases and J 2 bases; bases outside gene matches: 11. The DNA for the CDR3 is TGTGCCAGCCTTCGATCGACAGGGTCACAAGAGACCCAGTACTTC. Residues: CASLRSTGSQETQYF.

This rearrangement joins TRBV29-1 to TRBJ2-1; 7 nucleotides match TRBD1. Trimming took 6 bases from V and 1 from J; bases not matched to a gene: 12. The CDR3 runs to 16 residues. The germline gives CDR1 SQVTM, CDR2 ANQGSEA. CDR3 sequence (DNA): TGCAGCGTGCAAACACAGGGGATTTTTTCCTACAATGAGCAGTTCTTC. It specifies CSVQTQGIFSYNEQFF.

The V gene is TRBV5-1, the J gene TRBJ2-1; TRBD2 matches at 8 bases. The CDR3 is 16 residues long. The junction had 11 bases not matched to a gene; V was cut back by 3 bases and J by 6 bases. Germline-derived CDR1 and CDR2 are SGHRS and YFSETQ. The CDR3: CASSSPWAGGFNEQFF. CDR3 sequence (DNA): TGCGCCAGCAGCTCACCCTGGGCGGGAGGCTTCAATGAGCAGTTCTTC.

The V and J genes are TRBV4-2 and TRBJ2-4; D is ambiguous. CDR1 LGHNA and CDR2 YNFKEQ come from the germline V gene. The CDR3 is made up of 16 amino acids. Deletions cut 2 bases from V and 2 bases from J, with 13 bases between. The CDR3 nucleotides are TGTGCCAGCAGCCAACCCACTGACTCAACCAAAAACATTCAGTACTTC. Encoded protein: CASSQPTDSTKNIQYF.

This clone was detected only once. The CDR3, as DNA: TGTGCCAGCAGTGAACGCTATGGCTACACCTTC. Its protein product is CASSERYGYTF. V gene TRBV6-1 combines with J gene TRBJ1-2; D gene uncertain. Trimming pared 2 bases from V and 4 bases from J, leaving 2 bases between. Germline CDR1 reads MNHNS; CDR2 reads SASEGT. The CDR3 has 11 amino acids.

The chain combines TRBV27 with TRBJ2-2; TRBD2 is a possible D gene (5 bases). The V gene lost 7 bases and the J gene lost 3 bases, with 21 bases spanning the gap. The CDR3 totals 17 residues. The germline V gene has CDR1 MNHEY and CDR2 SMNVEV (reference sequence). CDR3 DNA: TGTGCCAGCAAAAGAAAAAGCGGATGGGTCGACACCGGGGAGCTGTTTTTT. It encodes CASKRKSGWVDTGELFF.

This sequence joins TRBV2 and TRBJ1-4; D not certain. Trimming shortened V by 3 bases and J by 1 base, and 6 bases separated the two germline ends. Germline loops: CDR1 SNHLY, CDR2 FYNNEI. The CDR3 runs to 14 residues. The CDR3 bases are TGTGCCAGCAGTGACCGTTTAACTAATGAAAAACTGTTTTTT. This encodes CASSDRLTNEKLFF.

J is TRBJ2-2 and V is TRBV9, with TRBD2 identical over 9 bases. The V and J ends lost 1 base and 7 bases, in that order; junction bases with no gene match: 5. The CDR3 sequence is 15 residues long. In germline, CDR1 is SGDLS, CDR2 YYNGEE. The CDR3 region is CASSVTSGYNGELFF. The CDR3 DNA reads TGTGCCAGCAGCGTAACTAGCGGGTATAACGGGGAGCTGTTTTTT. The variable domain in full, completed from reference TRBV9 and TRBJ2-2, reads DSGVTQTPKHLITATGQRVTLRCSPRSGDLSVYWYQQSLDQGLQFLIQYYNGEERAKGNILERFSAQQFPDLHSELNLSSLELGDSALYFCASSVTSGYNGELFFGEGSRLTVL.

V usage is TRBV5-1 and J usage is TRBJ2-7, with D possibly matching TRBD1 (6 bases). Trimming removed 4 bases from V and 3 bases from J, with 23 bases in between. The CDR3 covers 17 residues. Germline CDR1 SGHRS, CDR2 YFSETQ. CDR3 loop: CASSLRRGEVNIYEQYF. The CDR3 DNA reads TGCGCCAGCAGCCTGCGCAGGGGAGAAGTAAATATCTACGAGCAGTACTTC.

CDR3 coding DNA: TGCAGCGTTGGGTTAGCGGGGGGCTTCACTTACGAGCAGTACTTC. Encoded protein: CSVGLAGGFTYEQYF. The rearrangement joins TRBV29-1 to TRBJ2-7; 10 nucleotides align to TRBD2. Germline-derived CDR1 and CDR2 are SQVTM and ANQGSEA. The V segment lost 4 bases and the J segment 4 bases; nucleotides outside the gene matches: 10. This CDR3 spans 15 amino acids.

As for this clone: This sample includes further DNA sequences coding for the same CDR3. This rearrangement joins TRBV5-1 to TRBJ2-3; TRBD1 agrees at 7 bases. Germline V gene lookup returns CDR1 SGHRS and CDR2 YFSETQ. After removal of 1 base from V and 3 bases from J, the junction contained 2 bases not matched to a gene. The CDR3 runs to 14 residues. CDR3 bases: TGCGCCAGCAGCTTGAGACAGGGTACAGATACGCAGTATTTT. Residues: CASSLRQGTDTQYF.

The V call is TRBV9, the J call TRBJ2-1, with D perhaps TRBD2 (5 bases). V lost 4 bases, J lost 4 bases, and 12 bases lay in between. The CDR3 runs 14 residues. CDR1 is SGDLS and CDR2 is YYNGEE in the germline V gene. The CDR3 is CASSSTSGYNEQFF. The CDR3 DNA sequence: TGTGCCAGCAGCTCGACGAGCGGATACAATGAGCAGTTCTTC.

The V gene is TRBV30, the J gene TRBJ2-5, with D perhaps TRBD2 (5 bases). CDR1 is GTSNPN, CDR2 SVGIG, per germline (reference sequence). The CDR3 has 13 residues. The germline V and J ends were trimmed by 4 bases and 7 bases, with 16 bases remaining between them. CDR3 loop: CAWIKDLVGTQYF. The CDR3 DNA reads TGTGCCTGGATTAAGGACTTAGTGGGGACCCAGTACTTC. Variable domain in full (rest from reference TRBV30 and TRBJ2-5): SQTIHQWPATLVQPVGSPLSLECTVEGTSNPNLYWYRQAAGRGLQLLFYSVGIGQISSEVPQNLSASRPQDRQFILSSKKLLLSDSGFYLCAWIKDLVGTQYFGPGTRLLVL.

As to this clone: The sample holds other DNA sequences that translate to the same CDR3. The V and J genes are TRBV19 and TRBJ1-5, with D maybe TRBD1 (5 bases). Per germline, CDR1 LNHDA and CDR2 SQIVND (reference sequence). V gave up 3 bases and J gave up 5 bases, with 8 bases separating them. This CDR3 is 13 amino acids long. The DNA for the CDR3 is TGTGCCAGTAGTATGACGGGGGATCAGCCCCAGCATTTT. Protein: CASSMTGDQPQHF.

The chain joins TRBV7-9 to TRBJ1-1; D remains unclear. Trimming took off 1 base at V and 8 bases at J, with 11 bases between the two ends. The CDR3 runs to 13 residues. The germline V gene encodes CDR1 SEHNR and CDR2 FQNEAQ (reference sequence). This CDR3 is CASSLEAGREAFF. The CDR3 bases are TGTGCCAGCAGCTTAGAGGCGGGTAGGGAAGCTTTCTTT.

The J gene is TRBJ2-2, the V gene TRBV9, with D uncertain. Deletions cut 1 base from V and 7 bases from J, with 11 bases between. Per germline, CDR1 SGDLS and CDR2 YYNGEE. The length of the CDR3 is 14 residues. CDR3: CASSVTKYIGELFF. CDR3 DNA: TGTGCCAGCAGCGTAACTAAATATATCGGGGAGCTGTTTTTT.

The V and J genes are TRBV7-2 and TRBJ1-1; D remains ambiguous. The CDR3 spans 15 residues. Trimming took off 5 bases at V and 1 base at J, with 14 bases between the two ends. CDR1 is SGHTA, CDR2 FQGNSA, per germline. The CDR3 loop is CASSRFPNGNTEAFF. For the CDR3, the DNA is TGTGCCAGCAGCCGCTTCCCTAACGGGAACACTGAAGCTTTCTTT. The full variable domain, with the rest looked up from reference TRBV7-2 and TRBJ1-1, is GAGVSQSPSNKVTEKGKDVELRCDPISGHTALYWYRQSLGQGLEFLIYFQGNSAPDKSGLPSDRFSAERTGGSVSTLTIQRTQQEDSAVYLCASSRFPNGNTEAFFGQGTRLTVV.

This clone was observed a few times. The chain couples TRBV7-9 to TRBJ2-1; perhaps TRBD2 as D (5 bases). Trimming pared 1 base from V and 7 bases from J, leaving 8 bases between. The CDR3 sequence is 13 residues long. Germline-derived CDR1 and CDR2 are SEHNR and FQNEAQ (reference sequence). The DNA of the CDR3 is TGTGCCAGCAGCTTAGGACCGGGGAATGAGCAGTTCTTC. Protein product: CASSLGPGNEQFF.

In DNA form, the CDR3 reads TGTGCCAGCAGTTTATCTGCAGTTATAGAGACCCAGTACTTC. Protein: CASSLSAVIETQYF. This chain uses TRBV27 with TRBJ2-5, with no clear D. The CDR3 sequence is 14 residues long. V was clipped by 0 bases and J by 4 bases, with 9 bases between them. In germline, CDR1 is MNHEY, CDR2 SMNVEV (reference sequence).

J is TRBJ1-4 and V is TRBV5-1; tentatively, D is TRBD1 (5 bases). CDR1 SGHRS and CDR2 YFSETQ come from the germline V gene. Trimming cost V 0 bases and J 6 bases, with 9 bases left between them. This CDR3 comprises 14 residues. CDR3 bases: TGCGCCAGCAGCTTGGCAGGGACTTATGAAAAACTGTTTTTT. Translating it yields CASSLAGTYEKLFF. The complete variable domain, with remaining parts taken from reference TRBV5-1 and TRBJ1-4, reads KAGVTQTPRYLIKTRGQQVTLSCSPISGHRSVSWYQQTPGQGLQFLFEYFSETQRNKGNFPGRFSGRQFSNSRSEMNVSTLELGDSALYLCASSLAGTYEKLFFGSGTQLSVL.

The V call is TRBV6-6, the J call TRBJ1-5, with TRBD1 matching 10 bases. V lost 6 bases to trimming and J lost 8 bases; unmatched junction nucleotides: 7. The CDR3 extends over 14 amino acids. Germline CDR1 MNHNY, CDR2 SVGAGI (reference sequence). CDR3 nucleotide sequence: TGTGCCAGCAGGTCGACAGGGGGCGCGAAGCCCCAGCATTTT. Encoded protein: CASRSTGGAKPQHF.

The CDR3: CASSHSPNQPQHF. Written as DNA, the CDR3 is TGTGCCAGCAGTCATAGTCCCAATCAGCCCCAGCATTTT. V gene TRBV6-1 combines with J gene TRBJ1-5; no clear D gene. With 5 bases removed from V and 3 bases from J, the gap between germline ends came to 8 bases. Germline V gene sequence: CDR1 MNHNS, CDR2 SASEGT. The CDR3 is 13 residues long.

In its sample, this clone was seen once. The V and J genes are TRBV7-9 and TRBJ1-2; no definite D call. Between the trimmed V and J ends, which lost 7 bases and 4 bases, there was a span of 10 bases. Germline CDR1 and CDR2: SEHNR and FQNEAQ (reference sequence). This CDR3 spans 12 amino acids. CDR3 nucleotides: TGTGCCAGCACCCAGGCCTCCTATGGCTACACCTTC. Its translation: CASTQASYGYTF.

The V call is TRBV11-2, the J call TRBJ1-1, with 12 positions matching TRBD1. The germline V gene encodes CDR1 SGHAT and CDR2 FQNNGV. The length of the CDR3 is 16 residues. V shed 7 bases, J shed 4 bases, and the junction held 10 bases outside the gene matches. The CDR3 here is CASTIPGQGALTEAFF. The CDR3 DNA follows: TGTGCCAGCACCATACCGGGACAGGGGGCTCTCACTGAAGCTTTCTTT.

The gene calls are TRBV6-1 and TRBJ1-4; 7 positions match TRBD1. V trimming: 8 bases; J trimming: 9 bases; junction bases outside the gene matches: 15. Germline V lookup: CDR1 MNHNS, CDR2 SASEGT. The CDR3 has 15 residues. CDR3 coding DNA: TGTGCCAGCCAGCTTCTAGCGGGACAGATTAAAAAACTGTTTTTT. Protein sequence: CASQLLAGQIKKLFF.